This is a list of T cell receptor beta chains from one sample in a study of cytomegalovirus exposure and HLA in healthy donors. Assay used: immunoSEQ multiplex PCR; TCRdb lists only in-frame clones, some missing. The table lists around 180,000 clones, approximately 82% of them singletons. Sequencing was carried out using PBMCs. These receptors were collected from a woman aged 18-29 years in good health and CMV-seropositive. Each CDR3 is given with its conserved first and last residue. A D gene is named only where the DNA matches it firmly.

v_gene | d_gene | CDR3aa
TRBV6-5 | TRBD2 | CASRTSGYTQYF
TRBV19 | . | CASSIRVKSNQPQHF
TRBV28 | . | CASHNTGSNEKLFF
TRBV7-2 | TRBD1 | CASSPGTGRNTEAFF
TRBV19 | TRBD1 | CASAAGQGNSPLHF
TRBV7-7 | . | CASSLSNSDSSGYTF
TRBV7-7 | . | CASSLTTGRETQYF
TRBV4-1 | . | CASSDPRTEAFF
TRBV27 | TRBD1 | CASSLHPDRGPGQPQHF
TRBV11-3 | TRBD1 | CASTLEDRDVETQYF
TRBV11-2 | TRBD2 | CASSPAGSSYNEQFF
TRBV19 | TRBD1 | CASSIREGAGSSYEQYF
TRBV5-5 | . | CASSLRLQGNTGELFF
TRBV5-5 | . | CASSLVSSTEAFF
TRBV9 | . | CASSPRGSDSTDTQYF
TRBV7-2 | TRBD1 | CASRAFGQGATEQFF
TRBV19 | . | CASSSGSFSGNTIYF
TRBV30 | . | CAWSRGNGYTF
TRBV6-5 | . | CASSWGRGYTF
TRBV6-1 | TRBD1 | CASSERTGPRQYF
TRBV10-1 | . | CARQQVGVSNEQFF
TRBV5-3 | . | CARSLGVRGGYTF
TRBV6-5 | TRBD1 | CASSSDRDRGETQYF
TRBV4-1 | TRBD1 | CASSQEIRTGDAFF
TRBV5-4 | TRBD2 | CASSLGILAGGADTQYF
TRBV4-1 | . | CASSQVAPSSYEQYF
TRBV7-8 | TRBD2 | CASSAASGGPLDTQYF
TRBV6-1 | TRBD1 | CASGTGRELDGYTF
TRBV27 | . | CASSLHSSYGYTF
TRBV27 | . | CASSSADKNEQFF
TRBV6-5 | . | CASSHPGSVLDTQYF
TRBV19 | TRBD1 | CASRIRGQDTEAFF
TRBV30 | . | CAWTQSSLGNTIYF
TRBV9 | . | CASSVGPGRLSYNEQFF
TRBV15 | . | CATSRDKVTGANTEAFF
TRBV29-1 | . | CSASLGGGYTF
TRBV11-2 | . | CASSLGGHLNQPQHF
TRBV4-1 | TRBD1 | CASSQAQGQGNGYTF
TRBV2 | . | CASMPGDTEAFF
TRBV5-1 | . | CASSTEGSTDTQYF
TRBV5-1 | TRBD1 | CASSWTGGGETQYF
TRBV30 | TRBD1 | CAWSRQGNTEAFF
TRBV27 | TRBD1 | CASMQDRAYNEQFF
TRBV28 | . | CASSFRPYLITEAFF
TRBV13 | . | CASSSLGGTDTQYF
TRBV27 | . | CASSLGQNYEQYF
TRBV13 | . | CASSLSKGTSNTEAFF
TRBV28 | TRBD1 | CASRQYGTDYGYTF
TRBV9 | TRBD2 | CASSAGSGLLNEQFF
TRBV4-3 | . | CASSQYRENYGYTF
TRBV30 | . | CAWSAPENTEAFF
TRBV29-1 | TRBD2 | CSCMGGGAGELFF
TRBV5-4 | TRBD2 | CASSLEAGGGSSYNEQFF
TRBV4-1 | TRBD1 | CASGITGGEQYF
TRBV6-1 | . | CASIGRNQPQHF